Detailed here is one TCR beta chain. Its antigen remains unknown. This sample is part of a study of T cell repertoires in cytomegalovirus infection. Background on the study: Matching HLA type, along with CMV infection, was indicated by public TCR beta signatures. Points from the study as a whole: Dominating the ex vivo response were TCR beta clonotypes that were CMV-specific and HLA-C-restricted. Identification of carriers of CMV plus the relevant HLA was achieved through cumulative public TCR beta family frequency.

TCRdb ran MiXCR on the reads and lists one entry per CDR3 protein. The sample lists around 490,000 distinct CDR3 sequences, about 30% occurring once. The CDR3 extends over 13 amino acids. Germline CDR1 reads MNHNY; CDR2 reads SVGAGI (reference sequence). Trimming removed 5 bases from V and 4 bases from J, with 9 bases in between. The sequence was obtained from a human donor in good health (CMV status not recorded). Some clones in this sample may be carry-over from other donors' samples. The sequencing input was PBMCs. The gene calls are TRBV6-6 and TRBJ1-5, with D hard to call. CDR3: CASSPRENQPQHF. The CDR3 DNA is TGTGCCAGCAGTCCCCGAGAGAATCAGCCCCAGCATTTT.